This T cell receptor (beta chain) was obtained from a study of blood T cell repertoires in COVID-19. Clones were sequenced by immunoSEQ multiplex PCR, and TCRdb holds only the in-frame ones, with some missing. The sample records about 160,000 clones, approximately 84% being singletons. Trimming took 4 bases from V and 8 from J, leaving 10 bases between them. Germline CDR1 KGHDR, CDR2 SFDVKD. The CDR3 sequence is 12 residues long. The TCR comes from a woman aged 40 to 49 with acute COVID-19. Sequencing was done on a sample of PBMCs or T cells enriched from blood (not recorded which). The chain has TRBV24-1 and TRBJ1-2; D unresolved. CDR3 sequence: CATSEHTTGYTF. In DNA, the CDR3 is TGTGCCACCAGTGAACACACGACAGGCTACACCTTC.